These T cell receptor beta chains were read from a single sample in a study of blood T cell repertoires in COVID-19. Using immunoSEQ multiplex PCR, the repertoire was profiled, and TCRdb retains in-frame clones only, with some absent. The data show over 45,000 clones, approximately 81% seen once. Sequencing used peripheral blood. Every receptor here comes from a woman older than 75 with active or convalescent COVID-19. The CDR3 runs from the conserved cysteine through the conserved F or W. The D gene is left open where the match is weak. A clone size is listed for some rows: how often the clone was seen (once, few, many), or a class if it is expanded.

d_call: NA; clone_size: NA; v_call: TRBV28; j_call: TRBJ1-1; cdr3_nt: TGTGCCAGCAGCTCGGACATTCGCCATGAAGCTTTCTTT; cdr3_aa: CASSSDIRHEAFF
d_call: NA; clone_size: NA; v_call: TRBV18; j_call: TRBJ2-2; cdr3_nt: TGTGCCAGCTCACCCGCTTGGCCCACCGGGGAGCTGTTTTTT; cdr3_aa: CASSPAWPTGELFF
d_call: TRBD1; clone_size: NA; v_call: TRBV12-3/TRBV12-4; j_call: TRBJ1-2; cdr3_nt: TGTGCCAGCAGCTCCGTGGACAGGCCGCGCTACACCTTC; cdr3_aa: CASSSVDRPRYTF
d_call: NA; clone_size: NA; v_call: TRBV6-5; j_call: TRBJ1-1; cdr3_nt: TGTGCCAGCAGATCCGGGACACATTACACTGAAGCTTTCTTT; cdr3_aa: CASRSGTHYTEAFF
d_call: TRBD2; clone_size: NA; v_call: TRBV7-2; j_call: TRBJ2-3; cdr3_nt: TGTGCCAGCAGCAAAACTAGCGGGGGGGCTTATACGCAGTATTTT; cdr3_aa: CASSKTSGGAYTQYF
d_call: TRBD2; clone_size: NA; v_call: TRBV9; j_call: TRBJ2-5; cdr3_nt: TGTGCCAGCAGCGTAGATAGCGGGGGGGCCGGAGAGACCCAGTACTTC; cdr3_aa: CASSVDSGGAGETQYF
d_call: NA; clone_size: NA; v_call: TRBV29-1; j_call: TRBJ2-7; cdr3_nt: TGCAGCGTTCGGGTAGATTGGTCCCCCGGGGAGCAGTACTTC; cdr3_aa: CSVRVDWSPGEQYF
d_call: TRBD1; clone_size: once; v_call: TRBV5-1; j_call: TRBJ2-1; cdr3_nt: TGCGCCAGCAGACAGGGGGCCTCCTACAATGAGCAGTTCTTC; cdr3_aa: CASRQGASYNEQFF
d_call: NA; clone_size: few; v_call: TRBV19; j_call: TRBJ2-7; cdr3_nt: TGTGCCAGTAGTATCCCAGGGATTGGCGAGCAGTACTTC; cdr3_aa: CASSIPGIGEQYF
d_call: TRBD1; clone_size: NA; v_call: TRBV6-5; j_call: TRBJ1-1; cdr3_nt: TGTGCCAGCAGTTACTCGTGGGACAGGGGCGACACTGAAGCTTTCTTT; cdr3_aa: CASSYSWDRGDTEAFF
d_call: TRBD1; clone_size: NA; v_call: TRBV6-1; j_call: TRBJ1-2; cdr3_nt: TGTGCCAGCAGTGAAGGGACAGGGGTGTATGGCTACACCTTC; cdr3_aa: CASSEGTGVYGYTF
d_call: NA; clone_size: once; v_call: TRBV29-1; j_call: TRBJ2-5; cdr3_nt: TGCAGCGTTGCTCGTGGAGGGGCGAGTGGAGAGACCCAGTACTTC; cdr3_aa: CSVARGGASGETQYF
d_call: NA; clone_size: NA; v_call: TRBV5-4; j_call: TRBJ1-1; cdr3_nt: TGTGCCAGCAGCTTGGAGAGAGGGTTGACTGAAGCTTTCTTT; cdr3_aa: CASSLERGLTEAFF
d_call: NA; clone_size: NA; v_call: TRBV19; j_call: TRBJ2-5; cdr3_nt: TGTGCCAGTAGTACCCCCGGTGGGCAGCGGTACCAAGAGACCCAGTACTTC; cdr3_aa: CASSTPGGQRYQETQYF
d_call: NA; clone_size: few; v_call: TRBV11-2; j_call: TRBJ1-1; cdr3_nt: TGTGCCAGCAGTTCAACCGGGAGGGGAGAAACTGAAGCTTTCTTT; cdr3_aa: CASSSTGRGETEAFF
d_call: TRBD2; clone_size: NA; v_call: TRBV5-4; j_call: TRBJ2-1; cdr3_nt: TGTGCCAGCAGCTTGGAATCGCGGGGGGGGCAGTTCTTC; cdr3_aa: CASSLESRGGQFF
d_call: TRBD1; clone_size: NA; v_call: TRBV5-4; j_call: TRBJ2-1; cdr3_nt: TGTGCCAGCAGCTTTGGGGGACAGCCGAACTACAATGAGCAGTTCTTC; cdr3_aa: CASSFGGQPNYNEQFF
d_call: NA; clone_size: NA; v_call: TRBV6-2/TRBV6-3; j_call: TRBJ1-5; cdr3_nt: TGTGCCAGCAGTTACGGGGAGCTACATCAGCCCCAGCATTTT; cdr3_aa: CASSYGELHQPQHF
d_call: NA; clone_size: NA; v_call: TRBV7-3; j_call: TRBJ2-1; cdr3_nt: TGTGCCAGCAGCCCGACAGGTGACTCCTACAATGAGCAGTTCTTC; cdr3_aa: CASSPTGDSYNEQFF
d_call: NA; clone_size: NA; v_call: TRBV7-2; j_call: TRBJ1-4; cdr3_nt: TGTGCCAGCAGCTCCCTGGGCAAGGAACTGTTTTTT; cdr3_aa: CASSSLGKELFF
d_call: NA; clone_size: NA; v_call: TRBV4-1; j_call: TRBJ2-7; cdr3_nt: TGCGCCAGCAGCCAAGATGAGGGACTGGAATCCTACGAGCAGTACTTC; cdr3_aa: CASSQDEGLESYEQYF
d_call: NA; clone_size: NA; v_call: TRBV19; j_call: TRBJ2-7; cdr3_nt: TGTGCCAGTAGTATGAACAGGGCTTACGAGCAGTACTTC; cdr3_aa: CASSMNRAYEQYF
d_call: TRBD1; clone_size: NA; v_call: TRBV24-1; j_call: TRBJ2-1; cdr3_nt: TGTGCCACCAGTGATTTTAGGACAGGGTATGAGCAGTTCTTC; cdr3_aa: CATSDFRTGYEQFF
d_call: NA; clone_size: NA; v_call: TRBV18; j_call: TRBJ2-7; cdr3_nt: TGTGCCAGCTCACAAGAACACACCTACGAGCAGTACTTC; cdr3_aa: CASSQEHTYEQYF
d_call: NA; clone_size: NA; v_call: TRBV7-9; j_call: TRBJ1-5; cdr3_nt: TGTGCCAGCAGCTTAGGGGAGGCCGGAGATCAGCCCCAGCATTTT; cdr3_aa: CASSLGEAGDQPQHF
d_call: NA; clone_size: once; v_call: TRBV19; j_call: TRBJ1-2; cdr3_nt: TGTGCCAGTATGCCGGGGGGGAACTATGGCTACACCTTC; cdr3_aa: CASMPGGNYGYTF
d_call: NA; clone_size: NA; v_call: TRBV2; j_call: TRBJ1-3; cdr3_nt: TGTGCCAGCAGTGAAGGTCCCCAATCTGGAAACACCATATATTTT; cdr3_aa: CASSEGPQSGNTIYF
d_call: TRBD1; clone_size: NA; v_call: TRBV6-6; j_call: TRBJ1-6; cdr3_nt: TGTGCCAGCAGGGCTGGGACAGCCGGACCGAATTCACCCCTCCACTTT; cdr3_aa: CASRAGTAGPNSPLHF
d_call: NA; clone_size: NA; v_call: TRBV4-3; j_call: TRBJ2-7; cdr3_nt: TGCGCCAGCAGCCAGAAGGGAGGCTACGAGCAGTACTTC; cdr3_aa: CASSQKGGYEQYF
d_call: TRBD1; clone_size: NA; v_call: TRBV7-2; j_call: TRBJ1-2; cdr3_nt: TGTGCCAGCAGCACCCAAAGGACAGGGGGCGCGGTTGGCTACACCTTC; cdr3_aa: CASSTQRTGGAVGYTF
d_call: NA; clone_size: NA; v_call: TRBV6-5; j_call: TRBJ1-1; cdr3_nt: TGTGCCAGCAGTCGCCCGGGGGTAACTGAAGCTTTCTTT; cdr3_aa: CASSRPGVTEAFF
d_call: TRBD2; clone_size: NA; v_call: TRBV3-1/TRBV3-2; j_call: TRBJ2-3; cdr3_nt: TGTGCCAGCAGCCAGACTAGCGGAAGCACAGATACGCAGTATTTT; cdr3_aa: CASSQTSGSTDTQYF
d_call: NA; clone_size: few; v_call: TRBV29-1; j_call: TRBJ1-2; cdr3_nt: TGCAGCGTTGATAAGGGGCATGGCTACACCTTC; cdr3_aa: CSVDKGHGYTF
d_call: TRBD1; clone_size: NA; v_call: TRBV24-1; j_call: TRBJ2-3; cdr3_nt: TGTGCCACCAGTGAGACAGGGCGCGGTGATACGCAGTATTTT; cdr3_aa: CATSETGRGDTQYF
d_call: TRBD2; clone_size: NA; v_call: TRBV9; j_call: TRBJ2-1; cdr3_nt: TGTGCCAGCAGCAGAGCGGGGGGGCCTTACAATGAGCAGTTCTTC; cdr3_aa: CASSRAGGPYNEQFF
d_call: TRBD1; clone_size: NA; v_call: TRBV15; j_call: TRBJ1-1; cdr3_nt: TGTGCCACCAGCAGAGCAGGGGGTACTGAAGCTTTCTTT; cdr3_aa: CATSRAGGTEAFF
d_call: NA; clone_size: NA; v_call: TRBV20-1; j_call: TRBJ2-5; cdr3_nt: TGCAGTGCTAGTCCTGTGGGGGCCCGAGAGACCCAGTACTTC; cdr3_aa: CSASPVGARETQYF
d_call: NA; clone_size: NA; v_call: TRBV28; j_call: TRBJ1-4; cdr3_nt: TGTGCCAGCCAATGGGGCCAACGTGAAAAACTGTTTTTT; cdr3_aa: CASQWGQREKLFF
d_call: NA; clone_size: NA; v_call: TRBV6-5; j_call: TRBJ1-2; cdr3_nt: TGTGCCAGCAGACCGGGAGCTAACTATGGCTACACCTTC; cdr3_aa: CASRPGANYGYTF
d_call: TRBD1; clone_size: once; v_call: TRBV19; j_call: TRBJ2-3; cdr3_nt: TGTGCCAGTAGTACGGACAGGGGTAGCACAGATACGCAGTATTTT; cdr3_aa: CASSTDRGSTDTQYF
d_call: TRBD1; clone_size: NA; v_call: TRBV5-6; j_call: TRBJ2-1; cdr3_nt: TGTGCCAGCAGCTGGAGGACAGGAAGCAATGAGCAGTTCTTC; cdr3_aa: CASSWRTGSNEQFF
d_call: TRBD1; clone_size: NA; v_call: TRBV24-1; j_call: TRBJ1-4; cdr3_nt: TGTGCCAGACAGGGGGCAGGTCAAACTAATGAAAAACTGTTTTTT; cdr3_aa: CARQGAGQTNEKLFF
d_call: TRBD1; clone_size: few; v_call: TRBV3-1/TRBV3-2; j_call: TRBJ1-1; cdr3_nt: TGTGCCAGCAGCCCCACAACAGGGGGAAACACTGAAGCTTTCTTT; cdr3_aa: CASSPTTGGNTEAFF
d_call: NA; clone_size: NA; v_call: TRBV20-1; j_call: TRBJ1-1; cdr3_nt: TGCAGTGCTAGAGATCAGTTGGCTTTCTTT; cdr3_aa: CSARDQLAFF
d_call: NA; clone_size: NA; v_call: TRBV14; j_call: TRBJ1-6; cdr3_nt: TGTGCCAGCAGCTCCAATTGGGGCGCAGTACACTTT; cdr3_aa: CASSSNWGAVHF
d_call: NA; clone_size: NA; v_call: TRBV9; j_call: TRBJ1-6; cdr3_nt: TGTGCCAGCAGCTCTCGGACAGACCACTCACCCCTCCACTTT; cdr3_aa: CASSSRTDHSPLHF
d_call: NA; clone_size: NA; v_call: TRBV5-4; j_call: TRBJ1-1; cdr3_nt: TGTGCCAGCAGCTTCGACCCGGCAGCGCAGTTGAACACTGAAGCTTTCTTT; cdr3_aa: CASSFDPAAQLNTEAFF
d_call: NA; clone_size: NA; v_call: TRBV18; j_call: TRBJ1-1; cdr3_nt: TGTGCCAGCTCACCACCGGGGCCTCGAAGTGAAGCTTTCTTT; cdr3_aa: CASSPPGPRSEAFF
d_call: NA; clone_size: NA; v_call: TRBV4-2; j_call: TRBJ2-3; cdr3_nt: TGTGCCAGCAGCCAAGATAAGCAGGGGCGCACAGATACGCAGTATTTT; cdr3_aa: CASSQDKQGRTDTQYF
d_call: TRBD1; clone_size: NA; v_call: TRBV27; j_call: TRBJ2-1; cdr3_nt: TGTGCCAGCAGTTTATCGACTACAGGGGGCCCTGAGCAGTTCTTC; cdr3_aa: CASSLSTTGGPEQFF
d_call: TRBD1; clone_size: once; v_call: TRBV4-1; j_call: TRBJ2-5; cdr3_nt: TGCGCCAGCAGCACGGACAGGGTGAGGGGTGAGACCCAGTACTTC; cdr3_aa: CASSTDRVRGETQYF
d_call: NA; clone_size: NA; v_call: TRBV7-6; j_call: TRBJ2-6; cdr3_nt: TGTGCCAGCAGTCTCCTAAGCTCTGGGGCCAACGTCCTGACTTTC; cdr3_aa: CASSLLSSGANVLTF
d_call: NA; clone_size: NA; v_call: TRBV2; j_call: TRBJ1-2; cdr3_nt: TGTGCCAGCCTCGGACACCTCTTTTCGGATGGCTACACCTTC; cdr3_aa: CASLGHLFSDGYTF
d_call: TRBD1; clone_size: few; v_call: TRBV10-3; j_call: TRBJ2-5; cdr3_nt: TGTGCCATCAGCCGCCGGGACAGCAAGCAAGAGACCCAGTACTTC; cdr3_aa: CAISRRDSKQETQYF
d_call: NA; clone_size: few; v_call: TRBV27; j_call: TRBJ1-2; cdr3_nt: TGTGCCAGCAGCATACAGGGCTACTATGGCTACACCTTC; cdr3_aa: CASSIQGYYGYTF
d_call: NA; clone_size: NA; v_call: TRBV18; j_call: TRBJ2-1; cdr3_nt: TGTGCCAGCTCACCCCCACAGCTTAACAATGAGCAGTTCTTC; cdr3_aa: CASSPPQLNNEQFF
d_call: NA; clone_size: NA; v_call: TRBV5-1; j_call: TRBJ1-2; cdr3_nt: TGCGCCAGCAGCTTGGGCGCACAGTCACGGGGCTACACCTTC; cdr3_aa: CASSLGAQSRGYTF